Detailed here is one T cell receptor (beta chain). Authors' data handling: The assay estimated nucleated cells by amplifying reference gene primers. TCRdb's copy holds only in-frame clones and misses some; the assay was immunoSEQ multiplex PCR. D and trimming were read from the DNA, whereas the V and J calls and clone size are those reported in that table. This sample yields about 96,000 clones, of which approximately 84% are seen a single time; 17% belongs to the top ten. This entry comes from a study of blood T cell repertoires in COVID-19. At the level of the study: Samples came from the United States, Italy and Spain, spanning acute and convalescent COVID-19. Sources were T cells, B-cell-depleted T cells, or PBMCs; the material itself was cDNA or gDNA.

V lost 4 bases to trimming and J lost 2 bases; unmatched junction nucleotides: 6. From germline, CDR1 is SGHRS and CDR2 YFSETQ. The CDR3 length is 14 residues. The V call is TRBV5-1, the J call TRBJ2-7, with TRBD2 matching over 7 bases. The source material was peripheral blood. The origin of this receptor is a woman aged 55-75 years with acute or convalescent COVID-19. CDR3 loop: CASSGGDGTYEQYF. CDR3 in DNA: TGCGCCAGCAGCGGGGGGGACGGAACCTACGAGCAGTACTTC.